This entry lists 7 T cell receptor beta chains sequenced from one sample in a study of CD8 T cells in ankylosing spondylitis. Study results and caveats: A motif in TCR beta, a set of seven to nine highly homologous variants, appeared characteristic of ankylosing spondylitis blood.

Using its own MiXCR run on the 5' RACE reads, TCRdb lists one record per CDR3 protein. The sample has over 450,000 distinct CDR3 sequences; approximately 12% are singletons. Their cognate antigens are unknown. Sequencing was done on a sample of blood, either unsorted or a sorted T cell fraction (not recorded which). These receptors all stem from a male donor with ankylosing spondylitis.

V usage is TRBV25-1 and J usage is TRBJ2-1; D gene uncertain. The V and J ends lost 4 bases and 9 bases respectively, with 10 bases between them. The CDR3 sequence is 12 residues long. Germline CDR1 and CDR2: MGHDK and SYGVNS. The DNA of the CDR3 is TGTGCCAGCAGTGTATCCTCTAGTGAGCAGTTCTTC. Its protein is CASSVSSSEQFF.

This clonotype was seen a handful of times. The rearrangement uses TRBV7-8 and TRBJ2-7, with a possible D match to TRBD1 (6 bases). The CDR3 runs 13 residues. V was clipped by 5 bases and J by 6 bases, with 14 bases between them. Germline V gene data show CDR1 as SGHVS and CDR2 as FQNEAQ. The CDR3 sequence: CASSTGTLIEQYF. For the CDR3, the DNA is TGTGCCAGCAGCACAGGGACCTTGATCGAGCAGTACTTC. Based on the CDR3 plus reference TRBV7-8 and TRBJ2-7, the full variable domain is GAGVSQSPRYKVAKRGQDVALRCDPISGHVSLFWYQQALGQGPEFLTYFQNEAQLDKSGLPSDRFFAERPEGSVSTLKIQRTQQEDSAVYLCASSTGTLIEQYFGPGTRLTVT.

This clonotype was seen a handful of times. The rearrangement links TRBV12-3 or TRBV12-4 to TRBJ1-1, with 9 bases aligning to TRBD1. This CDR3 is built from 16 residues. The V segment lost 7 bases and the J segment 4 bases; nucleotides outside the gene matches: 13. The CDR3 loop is CASTLGSGTGRTEAFF. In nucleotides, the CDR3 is TGTGCCAGCACCCTGGGGTCGGGGACAGGGCGCACTGAAGCTTTCTTT.

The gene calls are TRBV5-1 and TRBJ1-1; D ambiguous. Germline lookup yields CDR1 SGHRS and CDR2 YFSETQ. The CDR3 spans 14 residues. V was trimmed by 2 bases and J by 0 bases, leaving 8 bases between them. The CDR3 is CASSLYSVNTEAFF. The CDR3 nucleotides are TGCGCCAGCAGCTTATACAGTGTGAACACTGAAGCTTTCTTT.

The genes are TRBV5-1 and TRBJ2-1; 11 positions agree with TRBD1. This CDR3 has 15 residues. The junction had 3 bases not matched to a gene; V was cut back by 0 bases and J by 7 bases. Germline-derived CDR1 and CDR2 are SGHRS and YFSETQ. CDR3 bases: TGCGCCAGCAGCTTGGTGGGGACAGGGGGGAATGAGCAGTTCTTC. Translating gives CASSLVGTGGNEQFF.

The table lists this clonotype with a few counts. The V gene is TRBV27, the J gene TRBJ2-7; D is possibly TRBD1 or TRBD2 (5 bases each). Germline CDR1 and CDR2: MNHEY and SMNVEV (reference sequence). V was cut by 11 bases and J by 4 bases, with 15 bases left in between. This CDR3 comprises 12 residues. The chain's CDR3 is CAVREYMYEQYF. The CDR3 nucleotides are TGTGCCGTCAGGGAGTATATGTACGAGCAGTACTTC.

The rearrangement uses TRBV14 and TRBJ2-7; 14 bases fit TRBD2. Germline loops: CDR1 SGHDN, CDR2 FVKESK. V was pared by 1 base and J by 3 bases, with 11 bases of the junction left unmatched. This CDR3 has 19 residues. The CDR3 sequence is CASSQVTRLAGGPDYEQYV. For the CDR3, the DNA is TGTGCCAGCAGCCAAGTCACCAGACTAGCGGGAGGGCCGGACTACGAGCAGTACGTC.